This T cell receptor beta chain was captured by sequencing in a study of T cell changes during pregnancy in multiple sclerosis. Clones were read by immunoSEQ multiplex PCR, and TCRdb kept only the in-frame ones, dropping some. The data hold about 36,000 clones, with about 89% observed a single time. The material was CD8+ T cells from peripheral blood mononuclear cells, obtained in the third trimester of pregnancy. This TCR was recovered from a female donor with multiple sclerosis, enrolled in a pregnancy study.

The CDR3 DNA is TGCGCCAGCAGCCAAGATGTAGGGACAGGAGGGAACATTCAGTACTTC. It codes for CASSQDVGTGGNIQYF. The rearrangement uses TRBV4-1 and TRBJ2-4, with 8 positions matching TRBD1. After removal of 0 bases from V and 7 bases from J, the junction contained 8 bases not matched to a gene. CDR1 is MGHRA and CDR2 is YSYEKL in the germline V gene. The CDR3 loop spans 16 amino acids.